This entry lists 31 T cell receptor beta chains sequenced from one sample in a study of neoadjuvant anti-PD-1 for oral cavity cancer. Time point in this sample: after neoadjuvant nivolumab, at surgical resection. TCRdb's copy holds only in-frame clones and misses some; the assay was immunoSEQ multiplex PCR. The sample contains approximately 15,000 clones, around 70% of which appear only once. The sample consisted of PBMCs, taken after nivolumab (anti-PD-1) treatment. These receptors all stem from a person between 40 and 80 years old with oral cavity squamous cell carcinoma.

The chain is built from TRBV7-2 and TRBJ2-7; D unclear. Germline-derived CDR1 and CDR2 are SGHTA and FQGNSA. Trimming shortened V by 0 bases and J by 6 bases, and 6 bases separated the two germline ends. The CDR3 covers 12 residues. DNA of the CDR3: TGTGCCAGCAGCTTAGCGACGCCCGAGCAGTACTTC. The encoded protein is CASSLATPEQYF.

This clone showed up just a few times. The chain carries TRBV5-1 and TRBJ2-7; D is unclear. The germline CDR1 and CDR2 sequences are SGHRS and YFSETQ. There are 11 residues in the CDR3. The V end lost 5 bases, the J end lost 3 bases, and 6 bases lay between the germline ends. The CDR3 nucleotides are TGCGCCAGCAGGGAGTTCTACGAGCAGTACTTC. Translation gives CASREFYEQYF.

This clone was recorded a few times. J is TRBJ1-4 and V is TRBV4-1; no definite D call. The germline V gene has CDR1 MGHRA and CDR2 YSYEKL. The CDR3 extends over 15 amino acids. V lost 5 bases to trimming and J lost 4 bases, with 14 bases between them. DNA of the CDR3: TGCGCCAGCAGCTGGAACGGGCTAAATAATGAAAAACTGTTTTTT. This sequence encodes CASSWNGLNNEKLFF.

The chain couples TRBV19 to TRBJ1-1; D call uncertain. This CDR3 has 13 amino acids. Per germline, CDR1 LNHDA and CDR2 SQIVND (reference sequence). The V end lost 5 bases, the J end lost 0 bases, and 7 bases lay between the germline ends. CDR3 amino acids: CASSPTVNTEAFF. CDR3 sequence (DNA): TGTGCCAGTAGTCCGACGGTGAACACTGAAGCTTTCTTT.

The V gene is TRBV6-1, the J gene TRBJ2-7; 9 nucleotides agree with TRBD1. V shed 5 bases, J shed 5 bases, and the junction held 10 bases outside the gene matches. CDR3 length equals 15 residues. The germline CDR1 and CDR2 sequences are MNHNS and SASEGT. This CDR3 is CASSLRGTGRNEQYF. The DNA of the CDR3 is TGTGCCAGCAGTCTCCGGGGGACAGGGCGGAACGAGCAGTACTTC.

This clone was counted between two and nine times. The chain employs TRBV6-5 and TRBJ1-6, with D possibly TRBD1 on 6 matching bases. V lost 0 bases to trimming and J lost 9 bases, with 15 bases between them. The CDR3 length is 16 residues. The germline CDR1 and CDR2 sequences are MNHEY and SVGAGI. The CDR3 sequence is CASSYSMQTGPSPLHF. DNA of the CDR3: TGTGCCAGCAGTTACTCTATGCAGACAGGCCCTTCACCCCTCCACTTT.

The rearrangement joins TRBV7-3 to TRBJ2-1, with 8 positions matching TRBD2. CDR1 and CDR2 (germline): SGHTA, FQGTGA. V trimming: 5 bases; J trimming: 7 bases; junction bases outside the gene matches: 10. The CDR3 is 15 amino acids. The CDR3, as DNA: TGTGCCAGCAGCCCATCGACTAGCGTATCGAATGAGCAGTTCTTC. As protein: CASSPSTSVSNEQFF.

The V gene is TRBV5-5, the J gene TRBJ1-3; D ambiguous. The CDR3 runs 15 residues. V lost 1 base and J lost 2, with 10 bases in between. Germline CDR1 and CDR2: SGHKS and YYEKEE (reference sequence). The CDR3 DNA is TGTGCCAGCAGCTTGCTCGGTATTGCTGGAAACACCATATATTTT. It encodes CASSLLGIAGNTIYF. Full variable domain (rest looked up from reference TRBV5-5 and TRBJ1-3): DAGVTQSPTHLIKTRGQQVTLRCSPISGHKSVSWYQQVLGQGPQFIFQYYEKEERGRGNFPDRFSARQFPNYSSELNVNALLLGDSALYLCASSLLGIAGNTIYFGEGSWLTVV.

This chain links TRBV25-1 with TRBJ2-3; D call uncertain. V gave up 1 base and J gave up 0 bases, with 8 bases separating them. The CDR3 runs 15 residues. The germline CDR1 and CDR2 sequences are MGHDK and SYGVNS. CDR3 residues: CASSESSWSTDTQYF. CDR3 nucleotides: TGTGCCAGCAGTGAATCCAGTTGGAGCACAGATACGCAGTATTTT.

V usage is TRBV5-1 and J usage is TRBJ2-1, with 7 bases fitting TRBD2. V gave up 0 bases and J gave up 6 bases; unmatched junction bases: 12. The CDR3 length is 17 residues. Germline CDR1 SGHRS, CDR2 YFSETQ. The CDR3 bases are TGCGCCAGCAGCTTGGTTTCGGGGACTACACATAGCAATGAGCAGTTCTTC. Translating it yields CASSLVSGTTHSNEQFF. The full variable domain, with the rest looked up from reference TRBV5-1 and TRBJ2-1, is KAGVTQTPRYLIKTRGQQVTLSCSPISGHRSVSWYQQTPGQGLQFLFEYFSETQRNKGNFPGRFSGRQFSNSRSEMNVSTLELGDSALYLCASSLVSGTTHSNEQFFGPGTRLTVL.

For the CDR3, the DNA is TGTGCCAGCAGCGTATCGGGGGGGCCCACAGATACGCAGTATTTT. Translating gives CASSVSGGPTDTQYF. The chain links TRBV9 to TRBJ2-3, with 8 bases fitting TRBD2. The CDR3 covers 15 residues. V dropped 1 base and J dropped 2; count of bases not matched to a gene: 3. Germline lookup yields CDR1 SGDLS and CDR2 YYNGEE. The full variable domain, rest sourced from reference TRBV9 and TRBJ2-3, is DSGVTQTPKHLITATGQRVTLRCSPRSGDLSVYWYQQSLDQGLQFLIQYYNGEERAKGNILERFSAQQFPDLHSELNLSSLELGDSALYFCASSVSGGPTDTQYFGPGTRLTVL.

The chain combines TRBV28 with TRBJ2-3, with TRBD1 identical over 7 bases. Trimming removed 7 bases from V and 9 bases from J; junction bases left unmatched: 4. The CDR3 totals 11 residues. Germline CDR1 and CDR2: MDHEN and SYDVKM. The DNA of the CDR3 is TGTGCCAGCACCCTGACAGGGACGCAGTATTTT. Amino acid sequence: CASTLTGTQYF.

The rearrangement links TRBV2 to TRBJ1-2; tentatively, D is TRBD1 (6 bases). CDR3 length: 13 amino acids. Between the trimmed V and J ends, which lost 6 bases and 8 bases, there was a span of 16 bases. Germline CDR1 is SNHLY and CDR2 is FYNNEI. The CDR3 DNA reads TGTGCCAGCAGCCTGACCGGGACACAAGGCTACACCTTC. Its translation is CASSLTGTQGYTF.

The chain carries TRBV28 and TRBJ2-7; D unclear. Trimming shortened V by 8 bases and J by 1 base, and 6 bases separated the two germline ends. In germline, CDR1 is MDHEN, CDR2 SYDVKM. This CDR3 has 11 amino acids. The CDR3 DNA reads TGTGCCAGCTCGGCTTCCTACGAGCAGTACTTC. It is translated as CASSASYEQYF.

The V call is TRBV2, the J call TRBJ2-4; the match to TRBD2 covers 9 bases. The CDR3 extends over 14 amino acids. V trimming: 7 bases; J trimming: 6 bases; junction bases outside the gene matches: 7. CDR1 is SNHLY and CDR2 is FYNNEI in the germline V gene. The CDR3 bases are TGTGCCAGCACCGAAGGGCGGGGGGGAAACATTCAGTACTTC. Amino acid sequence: CASTEGRGGNIQYF.

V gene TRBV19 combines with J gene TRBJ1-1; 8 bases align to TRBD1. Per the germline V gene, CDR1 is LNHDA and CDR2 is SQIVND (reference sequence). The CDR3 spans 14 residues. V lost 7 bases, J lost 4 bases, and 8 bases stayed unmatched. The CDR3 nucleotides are TGTGCCAGTAACCCCGGGACAGGCTTCACTGAAGCTTTCTTT. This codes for CASNPGTGFTEAFF.

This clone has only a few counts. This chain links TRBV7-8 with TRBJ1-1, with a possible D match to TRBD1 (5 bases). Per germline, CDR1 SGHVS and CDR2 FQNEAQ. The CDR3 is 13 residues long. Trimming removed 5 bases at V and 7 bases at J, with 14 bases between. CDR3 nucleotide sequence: TGTGCCAGCAGCCCAAATTTGGGGGGTGAAGCTTTCTTT. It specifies CASSPNLGGEAFF.

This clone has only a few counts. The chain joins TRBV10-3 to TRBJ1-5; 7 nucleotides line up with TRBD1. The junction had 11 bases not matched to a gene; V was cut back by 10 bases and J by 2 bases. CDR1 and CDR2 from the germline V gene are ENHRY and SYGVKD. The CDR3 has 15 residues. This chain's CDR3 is CATQQGIMRNQPQHF. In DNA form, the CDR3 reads TGTGCCACCCAACAGGGGATTATGCGCAATCAGCCCCAGCATTTT.

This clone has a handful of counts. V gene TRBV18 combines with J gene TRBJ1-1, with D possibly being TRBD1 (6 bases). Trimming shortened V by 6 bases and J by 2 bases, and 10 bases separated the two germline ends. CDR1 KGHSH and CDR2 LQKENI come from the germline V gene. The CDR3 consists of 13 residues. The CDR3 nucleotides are TGTGCCAGCTCCCCGGGACATAACACTGAAGCTTTCTTT. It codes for CASSPGHNTEAFF.

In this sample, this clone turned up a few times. The CDR3 region is CATSYRGGGIQPQHF. In DNA form, the CDR3 reads TGTGCCACCAGCTACCGAGGGGGCGGTATTCAGCCCCAGCATTTT. This chain joins TRBV15 and TRBJ1-5; the match to TRBD1 covers 7 bases. From germline, CDR1 is LNHNV and CDR2 YYDKDF (reference sequence). Trimming removed 5 bases from V and 6 bases from J; junction bases left unmatched: 10. The CDR3 runs 15 residues. The variable domain in full, with the rest retrieved from reference TRBV15 and TRBJ1-5, is DAMVIQNPRYQVTQFGKPVTLSCSQTLNHNVMYWYQQKSSQAPKLLFHYYDKDFNNEADTPDNFQSRRPNTSFCFLDIRSPGLGDTAMYLCATSYRGGGIQPQHFGDGTRLSIL.

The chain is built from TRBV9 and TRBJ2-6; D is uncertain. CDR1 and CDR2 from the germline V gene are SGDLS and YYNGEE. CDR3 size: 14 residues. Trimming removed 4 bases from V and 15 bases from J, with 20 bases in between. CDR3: CASSSTSDGLSLTF. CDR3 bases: TGTGCCAGCAGCTCAACATCAGACGGGCTCTCCCTGACTTTC.

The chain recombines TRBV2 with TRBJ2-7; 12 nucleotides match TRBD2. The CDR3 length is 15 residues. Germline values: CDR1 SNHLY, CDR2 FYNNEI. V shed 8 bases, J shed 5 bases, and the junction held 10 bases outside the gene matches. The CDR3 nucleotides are TGTGCCAGCGGACGGACTAGCGGGATTCTAAACGAGCAGTACTTC. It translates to CASGRTSGILNEQYF.

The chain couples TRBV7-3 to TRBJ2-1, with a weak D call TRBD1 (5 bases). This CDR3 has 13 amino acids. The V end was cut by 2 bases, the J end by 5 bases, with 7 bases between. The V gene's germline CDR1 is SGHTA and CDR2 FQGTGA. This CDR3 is CASSLSTDNEQFF. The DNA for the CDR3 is TGTGCCAGCAGCTTATCGACAGACAATGAGCAGTTCTTC.

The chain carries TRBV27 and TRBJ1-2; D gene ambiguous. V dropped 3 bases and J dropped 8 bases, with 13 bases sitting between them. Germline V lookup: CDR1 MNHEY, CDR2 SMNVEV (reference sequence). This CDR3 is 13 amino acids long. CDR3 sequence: CASSFSTLGGYTF. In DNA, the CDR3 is TGTGCCAGCAGTTTCAGTACCCTGGGCGGCTACACCTTC.

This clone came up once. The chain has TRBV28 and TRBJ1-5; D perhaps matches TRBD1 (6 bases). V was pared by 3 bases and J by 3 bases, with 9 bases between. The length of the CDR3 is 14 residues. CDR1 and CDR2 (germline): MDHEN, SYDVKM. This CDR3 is CASSFDRINQPQHF. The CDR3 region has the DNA TGTGCCAGCAGTTTCGACAGGATCAATCAGCCCCAGCATTTT.

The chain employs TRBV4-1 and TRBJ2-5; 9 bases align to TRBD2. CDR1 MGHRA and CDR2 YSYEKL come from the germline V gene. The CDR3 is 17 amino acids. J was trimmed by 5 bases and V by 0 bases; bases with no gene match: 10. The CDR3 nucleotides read TGCGCCAGCAGCCAAGATGGGCTAGCGGGGTGGAAGGAGACCCAGTACTTC. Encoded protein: CASSQDGLAGWKETQYF.

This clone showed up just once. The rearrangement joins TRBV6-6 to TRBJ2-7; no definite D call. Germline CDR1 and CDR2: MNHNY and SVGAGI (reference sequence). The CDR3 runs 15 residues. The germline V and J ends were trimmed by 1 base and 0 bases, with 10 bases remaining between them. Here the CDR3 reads CASSYFRTDSYEQYF. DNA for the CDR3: TGTGCCAGCAGTTACTTTAGGACCGACTCCTACGAGCAGTACTTC.

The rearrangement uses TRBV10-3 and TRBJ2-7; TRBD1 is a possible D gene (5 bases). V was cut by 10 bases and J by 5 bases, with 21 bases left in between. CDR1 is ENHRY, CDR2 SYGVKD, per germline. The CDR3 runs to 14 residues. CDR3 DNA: TGTGCCACCCACCGGGCAGGGCTGACCCACGAGCAGTACTTC. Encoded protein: CATHRAGLTHEQYF.

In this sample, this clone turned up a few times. This CDR3 reads CASSFTWDTIYF. The CDR3 DNA reads as TGTGCCAGCAGCTTTACTTGGGACACCATATATTTT. The chain links TRBV7-8 to TRBJ1-3; no reliable D call. CDR1 and CDR2 from the germline V gene are SGHVS and FQNEAQ. The CDR3 has 12 residues. The germline V and J ends were trimmed by 3 bases and 8 bases, with 8 bases remaining between them.

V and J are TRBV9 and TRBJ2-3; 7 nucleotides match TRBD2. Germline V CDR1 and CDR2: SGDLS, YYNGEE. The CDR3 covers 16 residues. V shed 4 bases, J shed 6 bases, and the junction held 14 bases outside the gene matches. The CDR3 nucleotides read TGTGCCAGCAGCTCCCCGTGGCGGGGGATTAGGGATACGCAGTATTTT. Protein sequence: CASSSPWRGIRDTQYF.

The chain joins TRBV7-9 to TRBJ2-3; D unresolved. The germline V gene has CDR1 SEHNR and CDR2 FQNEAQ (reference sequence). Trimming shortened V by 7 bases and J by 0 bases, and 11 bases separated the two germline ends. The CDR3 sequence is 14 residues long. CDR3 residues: CASNWAISTDTQYF. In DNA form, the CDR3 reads TGTGCCAGCAACTGGGCCATTAGCACAGATACGCAGTATTTT.